Listed below are T cell receptor beta chains from one sample, sequenced in a study of brain T cells in children with intractable seizures. Measured with immunoSEQ multiplex PCR; TCRdb has only the in-frame clones, and not every one. There are a few hundred thousand clones in the sample; nearly 95% occur only once, and roughly 6% lies in the top ten. The material sequenced was peripheral blood, taken less than 6 months after surgery. These receptors all come from a boy in the first two years of life with tuberous sclerosis and intractable seizures. The CDR3 runs from the conserved cysteine through the conserved F or W. The D gene is left open where the match is weak. A row's size may be missing; if present it is once, few, many or a size class.

CDR3nt	CDR3aa	j_gene	d_gene	abundance	v_gene
TGTGCCAGCAGTTACGAAAACCCGGGACAGGGTTTTTGGGACACTGAAGCTTTCTTT	CASSYENPGQGFWDTEAFF	TRBJ1-1	TRBD1	.	TRBV6-2/TRBV6-3
TGTGCCAGCTCAAAATGGACAGGCAACACCGGGGAGCTGTTTTTT	CASSKWTGNTGELFF	TRBJ2-2	TRBD1	.	TRBV28
TGTGCCAGCAGAAACAGGGGAGATTTTGCAGATACGCAGTATTTT	CASRNRGDFADTQYF	TRBJ2-3	TRBD1	.	TRBV5-6
TGCAGTGCTTCGACACAGTATGGCTACACCTTC	CSASTQYGYTF	TRBJ1-2	.	once	TRBV20-1
TGTGCCAGCACTCCAGGGGCGAGAGGACAGCCCCAGCATTTT	CASTPGARGQPQHF	TRBJ1-5	.	few	TRBV2
TGTGCCAGCAGTTACTCGACAGGGTTCGAGCAGTACTTC	CASSYSTGFEQYF	TRBJ2-7	TRBD1	.	TRBV6-5
TGTGCCAGCAGCCACCCCTACGCTAACTATGGCTACACCTTC	CASSHPYANYGYTF	TRBJ1-2	.	once	TRBV3-1/TRBV3-2
TGCAGTGTCCCCGTAAGCTACGAGCAGTACTTC	CSVPVSYEQYF	TRBJ2-7	.	.	TRBV20-1
TGTGCCAGCAGCGCGACTAGCGAGGCGGGTAGGATCGGAAAAAATACGCAGTATTTT	CASSATSEAGRIGKNTQYF	TRBJ2-3	TRBD2	.	TRBV13
TGTGCCAGCAGCTTGTTGGGTGAGACCCAGTACTTC	CASSLLGETQYF	TRBJ2-5	.	.	TRBV5-8
TGTGCCAGCAGTTACGCTAGCGGGAGGCCCTATGCCCACAATGAGCAGTTCTTC	CASSYASGRPYAHNEQFF	TRBJ2-1	TRBD2	.	TRBV6-8
TGTGCCAGCAGCTTAACAGGACAGACCACAGATACGCAGTATTTT	CASSLTGQTTDTQYF	TRBJ2-3	.	.	TRBV7-3
TGTGCCAGCAGTTCCGCGTTTGGTAGGGACGAGCAGTACTTC	CASSSAFGRDEQYF	TRBJ2-7	.	once	TRBV25-1
TGTGCCAGCAGCGCTTCAGGGTTTGAGCAGTACTTC	CASSASGFEQYF	TRBJ2-7	.	.	TRBV11-2
TGTGCCAGCAGCTTGAAAAATAATTCACCCCTCCACTTT	CASSLKNNSPLHF	TRBJ1-6	.	.	TRBV12-3/TRBV12-4
TGTGCCACCAGTGACCCCGGACTAGCGGGTGACAATGAGCAGTTCTTC	CATSDPGLAGDNEQFF	TRBJ2-1	TRBD2	.	TRBV24-1
TGTGCCAGTACAGGGGGGACTGAAGCTTTCTTT	CASTGGTEAFF	TRBJ1-1	TRBD1	.	TRBV6-5
TGTGCCAGCAGCCGAGACGGCAATCAGCCCCAGCATTTT	CASSRDGNQPQHF	TRBJ1-5	.	.	TRBV27
TGTGCCATCAGTGACCAGAATGAAAAACTGTTTTTT	CAISDQNEKLFF	TRBJ1-4	.	.	TRBV10-3
TGCGCCAGCAGCCAAGATTTCGGCAGTAACTATGGCTACACCTTC	CASSQDFGSNYGYTF	TRBJ1-2	.	.	TRBV4-1
TGTGCCAGCAGCCAAGTAATAACCGGGGTAGCGGGGGGCCTGGAGACCCAGTACTTC	CASSQVITGVAGGLETQYF	TRBJ2-5	TRBD2	.	TRBV3-1/TRBV3-2
TGTGCCAGCAGTGATGGGGGGCGCCGCAGTCAGCCCCAGCATTTT	CASSDGGRRSQPQHF	TRBJ1-5	.	once	TRBV2
TGTGCCAGCAGTTACAGCGGGAGGGAACCTCAAGAGACCCAGTACTTC	CASSYSGREPQETQYF	TRBJ2-5	TRBD2	.	TRBV6-2/TRBV6-3
TGTGCCAGCAGCTCCGGGGCAGGTATAATGAGGACCGGGGAGCTGTTTTTT	CASSSGAGIMRTGELFF	TRBJ2-2	.	.	TRBV5-4
TGTGCCAGCAGCCGGCGCCCGGGACAGGCGGGGGGCTACACCTTC	CASSRRPGQAGGYTF	TRBJ1-2	TRBD1	once	TRBV11-2
TGTGCCAGCAGCTTAGAGGGGACTAGCGGGACCTACGAGCAGTACTTC	CASSLEGTSGTYEQYF	TRBJ2-7	TRBD2	.	TRBV7-2
TGTGCCAGCAGCTCTCCCCCAGAGGGACAGGTTTATTCTGGAAACACCATATATTTT	CASSSPPEGQVYSGNTIYF	TRBJ1-3	TRBD1	.	TRBV7-9
TGTGCCAGCAGTGTCGCCCCACTCACCTACGAGCAGTACTTC	CASSVAPLTYEQYF	TRBJ2-7	.	.	TRBV2
TGTGCCAGCAGCCTCGGGAGGTATAATTCACCCCTCCACTTT	CASSLGRYNSPLHF	TRBJ1-6	.	.	TRBV13
TGTGCCAGCAGCTTAAGGACAGGAGCCTCTGGGGCCAACGTCCTGACTTTC	CASSLRTGASGANVLTF	TRBJ2-6	TRBD1	.	TRBV7-9
TGTGCCAGCAGCCACAGACAGGGAGAGTCTGAAGCTTTCTTT	CASSHRQGESEAFF	TRBJ1-1	TRBD1	.	TRBV13
TGTGCCAGCAGCGTGGGACAGTTGGATTCACCCCTCCACTTT	CASSVGQLDSPLHF	TRBJ1-6	TRBD1	once	TRBV9
TGTGCCAGCAGCTCCGTAAATGAAAAACTGTTTTTT	CASSSVNEKLFF	TRBJ1-4	.	.	TRBV7-9
TGTGCCAGCAGCCCTTCACTAGCGGGGGGTAGAGATACGCAGTATTTT	CASSPSLAGGRDTQYF	TRBJ2-3	TRBD2	.	TRBV7-3
TGTGCCTGGGCAACGGGACAGAACACTGAAGCTTTCTTT	CAWATGQNTEAFF	TRBJ1-1	.	.	TRBV30
TGTGCCAGCAGTTACTATGTAGACGGGGAGACCCAGTACTTC	CASSYYVDGETQYF	TRBJ2-5	.	.	TRBV6-5
TGTGCCAGCAGTAGGGATGTGGGGTCGAACACTGAAGCTTTCTTT	CASSRDVGSNTEAFF	TRBJ1-1	.	.	TRBV2
TGTGCCAGCAGCCCACGGGGCCCTTACGAGCAGTACTTC	CASSPRGPYEQYF	TRBJ2-7	.	.	TRBV7-2
TGCGCCAGCAGCTTGGCCCGGACAGGGGGCAATGAGCAGTTCTTC	CASSLARTGGNEQFF	TRBJ2-1	TRBD1	.	TRBV5-1
TGCGCCAGCAGCCAAGTGGCCAGGGAGAACACTGAAGCTTTCTTT	CASSQVARENTEAFF	TRBJ1-1	.	.	TRBV4-1
TGTGCCAGCAGGAGGGGAGAGAACACCGGGGAGCTGTTTTTT	CASRRGENTGELFF	TRBJ2-2	.	.	TRBV6-6
TGTGCCACCGGAAGTAAATTTTCCTACACAGATACGCAGTATTTT	CATGSKFSYTDTQYF	TRBJ2-3	.	.	TRBV24-1
TGCAGCGTGGCGACAGGGGGATCGAACACTGAAGCTTTCTTT	CSVATGGSNTEAFF	TRBJ1-1	TRBD1	.	TRBV29-1
TGTGCCAGCAGCCAGGGAACAGGGATCTTACGGCGCTATGGCTACACCTTC	CASSQGTGILRRYGYTF	TRBJ1-2	.	.	TRBV4-2
TGTGCCAGCAGCTTGTATAGCGGGGCAGAGACCCAGTACTTC	CASSLYSGAETQYF	TRBJ2-5	TRBD2	once	TRBV5-6